The clone carrying this T cell receptor beta chain came up many times. Its antigen is currently unknown. MiXCR was run by TCRdb on the reads, yielding one entry per CDR3 protein. The sample yields around 230,000 distinct CDR3 sequences, approximately 7% seen once. The entry originates in a study of T cell repertoires in cytomegalovirus infection. General study findings and limits: Cumulative frequency of public TCR beta families picked out carriers of CMV plus the relevant HLA.

Germline CDR1 and CDR2: SGHVS and FQNEAQ. The CDR3 spans 11 residues. Trimming cost V 5 bases and J 15 bases, with 13 bases left between them. The TCR was taken from a human donor in good health (CMV status not recorded). Some clones in this sample may be carry-over from other donors' samples. Sequencing was performed on PBMCs. The chain links TRBV7-8 to TRBJ1-4; D possibly corresponds to TRBD1 (5 bases). In nucleotides, the CDR3 is TGTGCCAGCAGCCCGGGGCGGTCGATGTTTTTT. Its protein is CASSPGRSMFF.